The T cell receptor (beta chain) described here comes from a study of spatial heterogeneity in lung cancer. The CDR3 spans 16 residues. Germline trimming cut 0 bases from V and 7 bases from J; bases unmatched to any gene: 9. Germline loops: CDR1 SGHTA, CDR2 FQGNSA. The time point denotes: sample taken at primary tumor resection. Extraction of whole RNA from tumor, nontumor lung or frozen PBMC preceded unsorted sequencing. Via MiXCR, TCRdb re-called the 5' RACE reads, giving one row per CDR3 protein. There are roughly 75,000 distinct CDR3 sequences in the sample; 13% occur only once, and 7.2% lies in the top ten. This clonotype has more than one count but fewer than ten.

The rearrangement uses TRBV7-2 and TRBJ2-1; 7 nucleotides match TRBD2. This sample comprised PBMCs, obtained at surgery. The TCR comes from a male donor with early-stage non-small cell lung cancer. This CDR3 is CASSLARTRRLNEQFF. The CDR3 nucleotides are TGTGCCAGCAGCTTAGCGAGGACTAGGCGATTGAATGAGCAGTTCTTC.